One sample yielded the 9 T cell receptor beta chains listed below, sequenced in a study of spatial heterogeneity in lung cancer. TCRdb reprocessed the 5' RACE reads via MiXCR and lists one record per CDR3 protein. Among approximately 92,000 distinct CDR3 sequences listed, approximately 12% were seen once. Time point defined: sample taken at primary tumor resection. No cells were sorted before sequencing. The whole RNA sequenced was extracted from tumor, nontumor lung or frozen PBMC. Sequenced here: PBMCs, sampled at surgery. All receptors come from a male donor with early-stage non-small cell lung cancer.

The table lists this clonotype with many counts. J is TRBJ2-3 and V is TRBV7-8; 11 bases are shared with TRBD2. V lost 1 base, J lost 0 bases, and 3 bases stayed unmatched. Germline V gives CDR1 SGHVS, CDR2 FQNEAQ. There are 17 residues in the CDR3. Here the CDR3 DNA reads TGTGCCAGCAGCTTAGTCGCTAGCGGGAGGAGCACAGATACGCAGTATTTT. Its protein product is CASSLVASGRSTDTQYF.

V and J are TRBV7-8 and TRBJ2-7; possibly TRBD1 for D (5 bases). This CDR3 comprises 16 residues. CDR1 is SGHVS, CDR2 FQNEAQ, per germline. Trimming shortened V by 0 bases and J by 0 bases, and 12 bases separated the two germline ends. In DNA form, the CDR3 reads TGTGCCAGCAGCTTAGCGCGTAGGGGTTCCTCCTACGAGCAGTACTTC. Protein sequence: CASSLARRGSSYEQYF.

This clonotype was counted only a few times. The V and J genes are TRBV28 and TRBJ2-7; unclear D gene. CDR3 length: 12 residues. Trimming pared 5 bases from V and 7 bases from J, leaving 12 bases between. Germline V gives CDR1 MDHEN, CDR2 SYDVKM. The CDR3 nucleotides read TGTGCCAGCAGTCCCCCCCGTCGGGAGCAGTACTTC. Translated, it gives CASSPPRREQYF.

A few counts support this clonotype. The chain links TRBV5-4 to TRBJ2-7, with 11 nucleotides matching TRBD2. In germline, CDR1 is SGHNT, CDR2 YYREEE (reference sequence). Germline trimming cut 4 bases from V and 0 bases from J; bases unmatched to any gene: 15. The CDR3 spans 19 residues. CDR3: CASSPRGTSGPLSSYEQYF. CDR3 sequence (DNA): TGTGCCAGCAGCCCGAGAGGGACTAGCGGTCCGCTCAGCTCCTACGAGCAGTACTTC.

The chain couples TRBV27 to TRBJ2-5; unclear D gene. Germline CDR1 is MNHEY and CDR2 is SMNVEV (reference sequence). Trimming took 3 bases from V and 5 from J, leaving 19 bases between them. The CDR3 covers 16 residues. CDR3 sequence: CASSLFRLDGRETQYF. The CDR3 DNA sequence: TGTGCCAGCAGTTTGTTCCGTCTTGACGGGCGGGAGACCCAGTACTTC.

This clonotype appeared a few times. The rearrangement links TRBV5-4 to TRBJ2-3, with TRBD2 matching over 8 bases. CDR1 and CDR2 from the germline V gene are SGHNT and YYREEE (reference sequence). The J segment lost 4 bases and the V segment lost 3 bases, leaving 10 bases of the junction unmatched. This CDR3 comprises 16 residues. The CDR3 is CASSSLRAGVADTQYF. The DNA for the CDR3 is TGTGCCAGCAGCTCGCTTCGAGCGGGGGTAGCAGATACGCAGTATTTT. Variable domain in full (rest from reference TRBV5-4 and TRBJ2-3): ETGVTQSPTHLIKTRGQQVTLRCSSQSGHNTVSWYQQALGQGPQFIFQYYREEENGRGNFPPRFSGLQFPNYSSELNVNALELDDSALYLCASSSLRAGVADTQYFGPGTRLTVL.

This clonotype turned up a few times. V usage is TRBV29-1 and J usage is TRBJ2-2; no clear D. The CDR3 spans 14 residues. Germline CDR1 SQVTM, CDR2 ANQGSEA. The CDR3 bases are TGCAGTGCCACGCCTACTGTTAACACCGGGGAGCTGTTTTTT. Protein: CSATPTVNTGELFF.

This clonotype showed up many times. The chain links TRBV12-3 or TRBV12-4 to TRBJ2-7; 12 bases match TRBD2. The CDR3 runs 14 residues. The ends lost 5 bases at V and 4 bases at J; junction bases unmatched: 3. The CDR3 reads CASSPTSGGYEQYF. The CDR3 nucleotides read TGTGCCAGCAGTCCGACTAGCGGGGGATACGAGCAGTACTTC.

This clonotype came up many times. The chain joins TRBV5-6 to TRBJ1-1; 7 bases fit TRBD1. The CDR3 length is 13 residues. CDR1 is SGHDT and CDR2 is YYEEEE in the germline V gene. Germline trimming cut 5 bases from V and 4 bases from J; bases unmatched to any gene: 5. CDR3 bases: TGTGCCAGCAGAGGAGGGGGCGGCACTGAAGCTTTCTTT. Protein sequence: CASRGGGGTEAFF.